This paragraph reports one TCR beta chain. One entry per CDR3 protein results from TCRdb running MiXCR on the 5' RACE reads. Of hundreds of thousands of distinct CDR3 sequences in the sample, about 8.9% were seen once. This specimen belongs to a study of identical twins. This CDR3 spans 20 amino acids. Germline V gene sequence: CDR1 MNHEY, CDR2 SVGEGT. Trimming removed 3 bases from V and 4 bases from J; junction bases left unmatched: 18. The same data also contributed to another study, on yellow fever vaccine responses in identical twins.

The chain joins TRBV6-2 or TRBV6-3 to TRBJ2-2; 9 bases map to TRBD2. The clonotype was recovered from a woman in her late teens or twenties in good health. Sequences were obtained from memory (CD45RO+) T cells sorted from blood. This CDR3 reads CASSYLARGAGGPRTGELFF. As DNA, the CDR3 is TGTGCCAGCAGTTATTTGGCAAGAGGGGCGGGAGGGCCCCGCACCGGGGAGCTGTTTTTT.